Following are 16 T cell receptor beta chains from one sample sequenced in a study of control samples from healthy donors and cancer patients. Some clones are missing from TCRdb's copy, which holds only in-frame ones; the method was immunoSEQ multiplex PCR. Here the sample spans approximately 92,000 clones, more than 85% being singletons. The source material was blood. All receptors come from a woman aged 25-40 years in good health.

This chain's CDR3 is CASSSGGSNTEAFF. CDR3 bases: TGTGCCAGCAGCTCGGGGGGGTCGAACACTGAAGCTTTCTTT. The chain carries TRBV7-3 and TRBJ1-1; a weak D match, TRBD1 (5 bases). Trimming cost V 4 bases and J 1 base, with 10 bases left between them. CDR1 and CDR2 (germline): SGHTA, FQGTGA. The CDR3 has 14 amino acids.

This rearrangement joins TRBV7-9 to TRBJ1-1, with no clear D. Looked up from germline, CDR1 is SEHNR and CDR2 is FQNEAQ (reference sequence). CDR3 length: 15 residues. Trimming pared 9 bases from V and 2 bases from J, leaving 19 bases between. CDR3 DNA sequence: TGTGCCAGTGCCCCTGCAATGAAGGCTAACACTGAAGCTTTCTTT. Translation gives CASAPAMKANTEAFF.

To note about this clone: Additional DNA sequences in this sample encode the identical CDR3. The chain links TRBV24-1 to TRBJ2-3; 10 bases are shared with TRBD2. Germline V CDR1 and CDR2: KGHDR, SFDVKD. The ends lost 10 bases at V and 3 bases at J; junction bases unmatched: 18. The CDR3 spans 18 residues. CDR3 region: CATGLAEAKGYSTDTQYF. In DNA form, the CDR3 reads TGTGCCACTGGACTAGCGGAAGCAAAGGGATACAGTACAGATACGCAGTATTTT.

This clone was found a few times. The chain uses TRBV5-5 and TRBJ2-5; 7 bases are shared with TRBD1. In germline, CDR1 is SGHKS, CDR2 YYEKEE (reference sequence). After removal of 4 bases from V and 5 bases from J, the junction contained 11 bases not matched to a gene. The CDR3 extends over 15 amino acids. CDR3 DNA: TGTGCCAGCAGCCCGGCAGACAGGGAGTTGGAGACCCAGTACTTC. It codes for CASSPADRELETQYF.

The chain has TRBV6-5 and TRBJ1-5, with a weak D call TRBD1 (5 bases). CDR3 length equals 13 residues. Germline lookup yields CDR1 MNHEY and CDR2 SVGAGI. Trimming removed 8 bases at V and 5 bases at J, with 13 bases between. CDR3 bases: TGTGCCAGCTGGAGTCCGGGGGATCAGCCCCAGCATTTT. It yields the protein CASWSPGDQPQHF.

The V and J genes are TRBV7-9 and TRBJ1-6; D perhaps matches TRBD1 (5 bases). Trimming shortened V by 5 bases and J by 10 bases, and 12 bases separated the two germline ends. There are 13 residues in the CDR3. CDR1 and CDR2 from the germline V gene are SEHNR and FQNEAQ (reference sequence). CDR3 region: CASSSGGYSPLHF. CDR3 DNA sequence: TGTGCCAGCAGCAGCGGGGGGTACTCACCCCTCCACTTT.

The J gene is TRBJ1-3, the V gene TRBV9, with D unclear. Trimming shortened V by 3 bases and J by 0 bases, and 13 bases separated the two germline ends. The CDR3 totals 16 residues. The germline gives CDR1 SGDLS, CDR2 YYNGEE. Here the CDR3 reads CASSAGRRYSGNTIYF. The CDR3 nucleotides are TGTGCCAGCAGCGCGGGGAGGAGGTACTCTGGAAACACCATATATTTT.

The chain couples TRBV9 to TRBJ1-3; D is perhaps TRBD1 (6 bases). The CDR3 contains 15 residues. The germline V and J ends were trimmed by 4 bases and 4 bases, with 15 bases remaining between them. Germline V gives CDR1 SGDLS, CDR2 YYNGEE. The CDR3 DNA follows: TGTGCCAGCAGCACAACAACAGGGTGGGGAAACACCATATATTTT. It translates to CASSTTTGWGNTIYF.

The CDR3 here is CASSLPGQAIYGYTF. CDR3 coding DNA: TGTGCCAGCAGCTTACCGGGACAGGCGATCTATGGCTACACCTTC. The J gene is TRBJ1-2, the V gene TRBV5-5; the match to TRBD1 covers 8 bases. The trim removed 2 bases at V and 4 bases at J, leaving 7 bases unmatched. This CDR3 is built from 15 residues. Germline CDR1 reads SGHKS; CDR2 reads YYEKEE (reference sequence).

The chain carries TRBV11-2 and TRBJ1-1; D unresolved. This CDR3 has 14 residues. Per the germline V gene, CDR1 is SGHAT and CDR2 is FQNNGV. The V end lost 1 base, the J end lost 0 bases, and 6 bases lay between the germline ends. This CDR3 is CASSLGGMNTEAFF. CDR3 in DNA: TGTGCCAGCAGCTTAGGAGGGATGAACACTGAAGCTTTCTTT.

The genes are TRBV12-5 and TRBJ1-2, with TRBD1 matching over 9 bases. Germline V gene data show CDR1 as LGHNT and CDR2 as FRNRAP. V shed 2 bases, J shed 1 base, and the junction held 5 bases outside the gene matches. The CDR3 totals 16 residues. The CDR3 loop is CASGLSTTGGNYGYTF. CDR3 nucleotide sequence: TGTGCTAGTGGTTTGTCCACGACAGGGGGTAACTATGGCTACACCTTC.

The chain couples TRBV3-1 (or the pseudogene TRBV3-2) to TRBJ2-5, with a weak D call TRBD2 (5 bases). The length of the CDR3 is 14 residues. Germline loops: CDR1 LGHDT, CDR2 YNNKEL (reference sequence). V was trimmed by 2 bases and J by 5 bases, leaving 12 bases between them. In DNA form, the CDR3 reads TGTGCCAGCAGCCAAACTAGTCAAGGGGAGACCCAGTACTTC. The encoded protein is CASSQTSQGETQYF.

The V call is TRBV4-1, the J call TRBJ2-3; TRBD1 matches at 11 bases. CDR1 is MGHRA, CDR2 YSYEKL, per germline. The CDR3 totals 16 residues. The junction had 9 bases not matched to a gene; V was cut back by 4 bases and J by 6 bases. The CDR3 nucleotides read TGCGCCAGCAGCCCGAAAGGACAGGGGGCGTACGATACGCAGTATTTT. Protein product: CASSPKGQGAYDTQYF.

V gene TRBV30 combines with J gene TRBJ2-1; the D gene could be TRBD1 or TRBD2 (6 bases each). This CDR3 contains 18 residues. V gave up 0 bases and J gave up 4 bases, with 22 bases separating them. Germline CDR1 reads GTSNPN; CDR2 reads SVGIG (reference sequence). CDR3 coding DNA: TGTGCCTGGAGTGTTGGTCACCGGGACCGGGGGCTATACAATGAGCAGTTCTTC. Its translation is CAWSVGHRDRGLYNEQFF.

The rearrangement links TRBV7-8 to TRBJ1-6; no definite D call. Trimming removed 6 bases from V and 6 bases from J, with 15 bases in between. CDR3 length: 15 residues. Germline V lookup: CDR1 SGHVS, CDR2 FQNEAQ. In DNA form, the CDR3 reads TGTGCCAGCAGGCTAACCGAATATTTTAATTCACCCCTCCACTTT. Translated, it gives CASRLTEYFNSPLHF.

The rearrangement uses TRBV19 and TRBJ2-5, with a weak D call TRBD2 (6 bases). CDR1 is LNHDA, CDR2 SQIVND, per germline (reference sequence). The ends were cut back, 5 bases at V and 5 bases at J, with 9 bases in the middle. The CDR3 runs 12 residues. The CDR3 region has the DNA TGTGCCAGTAGTGAAGGAGGGGAGACCCAGTACTTC. Protein sequence: CASSEGGETQYF.